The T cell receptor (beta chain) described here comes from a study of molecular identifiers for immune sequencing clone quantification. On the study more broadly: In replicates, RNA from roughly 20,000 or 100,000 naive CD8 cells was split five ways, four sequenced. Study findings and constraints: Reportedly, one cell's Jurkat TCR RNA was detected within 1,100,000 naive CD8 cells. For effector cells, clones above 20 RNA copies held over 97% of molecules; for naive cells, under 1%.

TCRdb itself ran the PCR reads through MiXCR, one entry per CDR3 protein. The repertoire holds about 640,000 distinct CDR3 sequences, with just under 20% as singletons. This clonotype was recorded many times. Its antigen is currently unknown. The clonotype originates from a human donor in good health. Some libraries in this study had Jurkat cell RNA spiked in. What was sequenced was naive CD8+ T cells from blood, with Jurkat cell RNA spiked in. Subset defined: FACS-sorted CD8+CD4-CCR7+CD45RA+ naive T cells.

The CDR3 DNA reads as TGCGCCAGCAGCCAAGAACAGTTCTCTGGAAACACCATATATTTT. Protein: CASSQEQFSGNTIYF. The chain carries TRBV4-3 and TRBJ1-3, with D uncertain. Germline V gene sequence: CDR1 LGHNA, CDR2 YSLEER. V lost 0 bases and J lost 0, with 6 bases in between. The CDR3 loop spans 15 amino acids.